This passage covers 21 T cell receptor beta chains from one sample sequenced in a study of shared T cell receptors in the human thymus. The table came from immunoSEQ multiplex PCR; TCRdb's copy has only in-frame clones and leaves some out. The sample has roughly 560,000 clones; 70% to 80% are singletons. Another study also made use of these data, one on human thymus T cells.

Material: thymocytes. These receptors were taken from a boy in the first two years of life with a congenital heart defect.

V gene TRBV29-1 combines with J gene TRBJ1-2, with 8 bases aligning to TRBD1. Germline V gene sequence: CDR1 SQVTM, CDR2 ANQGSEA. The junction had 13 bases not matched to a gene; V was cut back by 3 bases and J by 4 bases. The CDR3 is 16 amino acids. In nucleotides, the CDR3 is TGCAGCGTTGAGGGACAGGTTATCCTTTCCCGCTATGGCTACACCTTC. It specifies CSVEGQVILSRYGYTF. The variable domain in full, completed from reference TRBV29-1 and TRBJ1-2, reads SAVISQKPSRDICQRGTSLTIQCQVDSQVTMMFWYRQQPGQSLTLIATANQGSEATYESGFVIDKFPISRPNLTFSTLTVSNMSPEDSSIYLCSVEGQVILSRYGYTFGSGTRLTVV.

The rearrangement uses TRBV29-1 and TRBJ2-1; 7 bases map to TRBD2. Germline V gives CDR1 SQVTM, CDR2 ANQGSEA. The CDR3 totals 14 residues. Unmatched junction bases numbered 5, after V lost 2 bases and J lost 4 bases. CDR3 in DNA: TGCAGCGTTGAATCCACTAGCGCGTACAATGAGCAGTTCTTC. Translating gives CSVESTSAYNEQFF.

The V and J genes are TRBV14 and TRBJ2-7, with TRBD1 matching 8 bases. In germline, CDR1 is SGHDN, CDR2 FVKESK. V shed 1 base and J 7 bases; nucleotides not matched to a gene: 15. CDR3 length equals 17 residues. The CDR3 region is CASSQVVVRQGAGEQYF. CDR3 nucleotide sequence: TGTGCCAGCAGCCAAGTCGTGGTCCGGCAGGGGGCGGGGGAGCAGTACTTC.

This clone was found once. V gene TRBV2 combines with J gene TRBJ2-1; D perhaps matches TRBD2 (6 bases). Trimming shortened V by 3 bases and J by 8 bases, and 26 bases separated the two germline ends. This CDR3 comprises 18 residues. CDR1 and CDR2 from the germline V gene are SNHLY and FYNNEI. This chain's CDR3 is CASSDPPPGREILDEQFF. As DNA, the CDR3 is TGTGCCAGCAGTGACCCCCCCCCAGGACGGGAGATATTAGATGAGCAGTTCTTC.

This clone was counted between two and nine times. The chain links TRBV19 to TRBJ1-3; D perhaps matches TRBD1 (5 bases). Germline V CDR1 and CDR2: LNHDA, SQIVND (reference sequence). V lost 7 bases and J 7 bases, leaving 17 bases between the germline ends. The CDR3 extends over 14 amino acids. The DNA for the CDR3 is TGTGCCAGTAACCGGGGACTGTCCCCCAACACCATATATTTT. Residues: CASNRGLSPNTIYF.

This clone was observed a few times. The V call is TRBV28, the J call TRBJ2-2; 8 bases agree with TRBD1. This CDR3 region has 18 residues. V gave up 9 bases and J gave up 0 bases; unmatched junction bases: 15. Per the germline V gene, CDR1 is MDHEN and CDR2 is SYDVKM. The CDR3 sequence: CASRRDRIENANTGELFF. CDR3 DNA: TGTGCCAGTCGCCGGGACAGGATCGAAAACGCGAACACCGGGGAGCTGTTTTTT.

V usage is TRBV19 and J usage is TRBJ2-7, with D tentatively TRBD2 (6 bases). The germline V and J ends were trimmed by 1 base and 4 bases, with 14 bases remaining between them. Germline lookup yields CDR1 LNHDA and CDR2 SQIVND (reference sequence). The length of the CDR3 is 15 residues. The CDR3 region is CASSIGLAIPYEQYF. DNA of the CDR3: TGTGCCAGTAGTATAGGGCTAGCGATCCCTTACGAGCAGTACTTC.

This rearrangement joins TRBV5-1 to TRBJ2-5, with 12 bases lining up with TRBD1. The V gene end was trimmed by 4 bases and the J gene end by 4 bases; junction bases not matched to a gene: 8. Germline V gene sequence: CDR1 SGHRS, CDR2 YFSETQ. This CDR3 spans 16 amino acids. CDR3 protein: CASSPSGTGGSETQYF. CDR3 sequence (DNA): TGCGCCAGCAGCCCCAGCGGGACAGGGGGCTCAGAGACCCAGTACTTC.

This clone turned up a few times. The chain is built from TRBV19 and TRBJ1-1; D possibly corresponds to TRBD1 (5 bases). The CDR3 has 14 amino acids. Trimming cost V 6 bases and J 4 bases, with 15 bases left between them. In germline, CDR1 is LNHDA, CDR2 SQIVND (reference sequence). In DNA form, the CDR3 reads TGTGCCAGTAGACCGACAGCAAGCCTCACTGAAGCTTTCTTT. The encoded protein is CASRPTASLTEAFF.

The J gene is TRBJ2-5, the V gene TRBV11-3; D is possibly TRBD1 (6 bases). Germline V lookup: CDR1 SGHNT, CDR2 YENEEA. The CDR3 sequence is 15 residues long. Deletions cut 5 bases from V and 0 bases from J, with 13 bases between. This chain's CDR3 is CASSDTGYYQETQYF. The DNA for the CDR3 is TGTGCCAGCAGCGACACAGGGTACTACCAAGAGACCCAGTACTTC.

CDR3 nucleotides: TGTGCCAGCAGCTGGACTAGCGGGAGCTCTGGGGCCAACGTCCTGACTTTC. The encoded protein is CASSWTSGSSGANVLTF. The chain links TRBV7-2 to TRBJ2-6; 13 nucleotides match TRBD2. Germline lookup yields CDR1 SGHTA and CDR2 FQGNSA. The CDR3 is 17 residues long. Losses at the gene ends were 4 bases for V and 0 bases for J; bases not matched to a gene: 0.

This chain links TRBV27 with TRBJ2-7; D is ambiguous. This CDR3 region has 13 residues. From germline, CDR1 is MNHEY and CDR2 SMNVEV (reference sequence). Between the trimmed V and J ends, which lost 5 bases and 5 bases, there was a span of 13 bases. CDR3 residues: CASSPRRGDEQYF. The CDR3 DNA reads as TGTGCCAGCAGTCCCAGAAGAGGAGACGAGCAGTACTTC.

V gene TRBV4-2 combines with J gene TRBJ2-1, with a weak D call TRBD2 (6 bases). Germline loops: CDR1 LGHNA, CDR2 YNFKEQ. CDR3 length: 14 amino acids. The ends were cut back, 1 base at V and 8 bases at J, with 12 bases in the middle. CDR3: CASSQAGGGDEQFF. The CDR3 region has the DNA TGTGCCAGCAGCCAAGCCGGGGGTGGCGATGAGCAGTTCTTC.

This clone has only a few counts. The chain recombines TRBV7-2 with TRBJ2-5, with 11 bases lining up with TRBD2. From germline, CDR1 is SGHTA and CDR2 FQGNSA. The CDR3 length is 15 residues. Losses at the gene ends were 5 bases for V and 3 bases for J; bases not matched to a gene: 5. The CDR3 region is CASSPGLAVKETQYF. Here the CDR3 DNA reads TGTGCCAGCAGCCCGGGACTAGCGGTAAAAGAGACCCAGTACTTC.

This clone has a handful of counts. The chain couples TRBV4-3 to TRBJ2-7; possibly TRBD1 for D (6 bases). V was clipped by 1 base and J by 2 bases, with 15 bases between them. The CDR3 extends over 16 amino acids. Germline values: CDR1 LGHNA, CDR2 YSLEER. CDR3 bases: TGCGCCAGCAGCCAAGGGCGGCAGGGGAAACCCTACGAGCAGTACTTC. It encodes CASSQGRQGKPYEQYF.

The CDR3 protein is CASRTVTGRSTEAFF. Written as DNA, the CDR3 is TGTGCCAGCAGGACCGTTACAGGGCGTAGCACTGAAGCTTTCTTT. The chain carries TRBV5-6 and TRBJ1-1, with D perhaps TRBD1 (6 bases). V lost 5 bases and J 4 bases, leaving 18 bases between the germline ends. CDR3 length: 15 amino acids. Germline V gene sequence: CDR1 SGHDT, CDR2 YYEEEE.

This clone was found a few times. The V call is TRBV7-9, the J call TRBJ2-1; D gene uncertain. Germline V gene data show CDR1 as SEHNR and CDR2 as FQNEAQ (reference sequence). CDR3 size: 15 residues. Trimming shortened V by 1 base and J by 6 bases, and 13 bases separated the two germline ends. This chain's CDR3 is CASSLVVALFNEQFF. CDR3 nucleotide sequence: TGTGCCAGCAGCTTAGTGGTAGCACTATTCAATGAGCAGTTCTTC.

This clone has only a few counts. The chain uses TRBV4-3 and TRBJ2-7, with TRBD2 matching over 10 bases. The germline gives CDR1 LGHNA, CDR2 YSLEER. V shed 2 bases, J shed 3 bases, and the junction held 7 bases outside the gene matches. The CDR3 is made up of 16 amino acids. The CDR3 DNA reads TGCGCCAGCAGCCAACGGGAGGAGCGGGAGGGCTACGAGCAGTACTTC. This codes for CASSQREEREGYEQYF.

CDR3 loop: CASSFSGRAGEQFF. For the CDR3, the DNA is TGTGCCAGCAGCTTTAGCGGGAGGGCCGGTGAGCAGTTCTTC. The rearrangement links TRBV7-2 to TRBJ2-1; 11 nucleotides match TRBD2. Germline CDR1 reads SGHTA; CDR2 reads FQGNSA. V was pared by 3 bases and J by 9 bases, with 4 bases of the junction left unmatched. The CDR3 spans 14 residues. Full variable domain (remainder filled in from reference TRBV7-2 and TRBJ2-1): GAGVSQSPSNKVTEKGKDVELRCDPISGHTALYWYRQSLGQGLEFLIYFQGNSAPDKSGLPSDRFSAERTGGSVSTLTIQRTQQEDSAVYLCASSFSGRAGEQFFGPGTRLTVL.

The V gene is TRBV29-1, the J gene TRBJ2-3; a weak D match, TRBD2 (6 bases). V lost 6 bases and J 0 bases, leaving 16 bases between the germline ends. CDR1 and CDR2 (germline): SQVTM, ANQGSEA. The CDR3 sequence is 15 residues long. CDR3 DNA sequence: TGCAGCGTGGGGGGTGGGTCCACTAGCACAGATACGCAGTATTTT. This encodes CSVGGGSTSTDTQYF.

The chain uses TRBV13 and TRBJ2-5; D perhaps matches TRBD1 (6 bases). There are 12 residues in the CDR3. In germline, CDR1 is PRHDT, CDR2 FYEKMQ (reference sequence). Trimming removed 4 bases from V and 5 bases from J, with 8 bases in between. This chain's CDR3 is CASSWDNETQYF. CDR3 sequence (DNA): TGTGCCAGCAGCTGGGACAACGAGACCCAGTACTTC.